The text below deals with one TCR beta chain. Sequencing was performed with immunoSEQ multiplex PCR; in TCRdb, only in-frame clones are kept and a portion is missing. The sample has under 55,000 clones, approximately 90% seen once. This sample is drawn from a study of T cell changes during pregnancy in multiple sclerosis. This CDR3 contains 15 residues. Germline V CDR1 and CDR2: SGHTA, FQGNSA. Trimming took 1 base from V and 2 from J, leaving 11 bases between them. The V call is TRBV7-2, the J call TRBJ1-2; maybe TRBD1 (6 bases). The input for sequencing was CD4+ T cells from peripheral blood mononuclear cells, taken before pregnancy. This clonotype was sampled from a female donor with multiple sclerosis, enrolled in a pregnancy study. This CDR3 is CASSLGRGENYGYTF. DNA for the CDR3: TGTGCCAGCAGCTTAGGCAGGGGAGAAAACTATGGCTACACCTTC.